Here is one TCR beta chain with its context. The method was immunoSEQ multiplex PCR; TCRdb's version includes in-frame clones alone and lacks a portion of them. The data show roughly 250,000 clones, 87% seen once. This record comes from a study of blood T cell repertoires in COVID-19. Across the study: The samples span acute and convalescent COVID-19 from the United States, Italy and Spain.

The CDR3 is 17 residues long. With 1 base removed from V and 4 bases from J, the gap between germline ends came to 18 bases. Germline assignment: CDR1 MGHRA and CDR2 YSYEKL. Sequencing input: PBMCs or T cells enriched from blood (not recorded which). The clonotype comes from a woman in her twenties or thirties with acute COVID-19. The chain joins TRBV4-1 to TRBJ2-3, with D uncertain. The CDR3 here is CASSQVRGVSSPDTQYF. The CDR3 DNA sequence: TGCGCCAGCAGCCAAGTAAGAGGTGTGAGTTCACCAGATACGCAGTATTTT.